This TCR beta chain came from a study of blood T cell repertoires in COVID-19. About the study: Sources were T cells, B-cell-depleted T cells, or PBMCs; the material itself was cDNA or gDNA.

Using immunoSEQ multiplex PCR, the repertoire was profiled, and TCRdb retains in-frame clones only, with some absent. The repertoire consists of about 320,000 clones, with over 75% occurring once and the leading ten covering 10%. Germline lookup yields CDR1 MNHEY and CDR2 SVGAGI. This CDR3 is built from 15 residues. The V and J ends lost 5 bases and 0 bases respectively, with 14 bases between them. The TCR comes from a woman younger than 30 who had recovered from COVID-19. V and J are TRBV6-5 and TRBJ2-7; D might be TRBD2 (6 bases). Sequenced sample: PBMCs or T cells enriched from blood (not recorded which). Here the CDR3 reads CASSRLGGNSYEQYF. The CDR3 DNA is TGTGCCAGCAGTCGCCTGGGCGGGAACTCCTACGAGCAGTACTTC.